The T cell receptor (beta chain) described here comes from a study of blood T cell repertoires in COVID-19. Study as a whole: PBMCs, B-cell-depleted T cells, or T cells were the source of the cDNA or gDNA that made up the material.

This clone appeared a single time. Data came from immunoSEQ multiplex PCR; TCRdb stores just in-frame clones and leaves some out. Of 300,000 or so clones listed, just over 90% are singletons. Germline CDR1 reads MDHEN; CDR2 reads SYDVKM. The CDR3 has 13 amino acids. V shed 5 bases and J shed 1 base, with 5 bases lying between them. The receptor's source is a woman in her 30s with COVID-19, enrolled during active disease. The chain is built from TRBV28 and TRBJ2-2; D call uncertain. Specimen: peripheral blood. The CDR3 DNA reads TGTGCCAGCAGTCCTTGGAACACCGGGGAGCTGTTTTTT. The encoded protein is CASSPWNTGELFF. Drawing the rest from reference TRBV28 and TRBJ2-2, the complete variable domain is DVKVTQSSRYLVKRTGEKVFLECVQDMDHENMFWYRQDPGLGLRLIYFSYDVKMKEKGDIPEGYSVSREKKERFSLILESASTNQTSMYLCASSPWNTGELFFGEGSRLTVL.